This T cell receptor (beta chain) was found in a study of cytomegalovirus exposure and HLA in healthy donors. The germline V gene encodes CDR1 SGHDT and CDR2 YYEEEE. This CDR3 has 16 residues. V shed 0 bases, J shed 9 bases, and the junction held 11 bases outside the gene matches. 13 Jbeta primers and 60 Vbeta primers were used for the PCR. Generated by immunoSEQ multiplex PCR, the TCRdb table keeps only in-frame clones and is missing some. Among some 150,000 clones, more than 75% were seen once, and the ten largest hold about 9.5%. V gene TRBV5-6 combines with J gene TRBJ2-1, with 8 bases identical to TRBD2. The receptor's source is a man younger than 35 in good health and CMV-seropositive. What was sequenced was PBMCs. The CDR3 is CASSLGASGFWSEQFF. As DNA, the CDR3 is TGTGCCAGCAGCTTGGGGGCTAGCGGGTTCTGGAGTGAGCAGTTCTTC. Full variable domain (outside the CDR3, taken from reference TRBV5-6 and TRBJ2-1): DAGVTQSPTHLIKTRGQQVTLRCSPKSGHDTVSWYQQALGQGPQFIFQYYEEEERQRGNFPDRFSGHQFPNYSSELNVNALLLGDSALYLCASSLGASGFWSEQFFGPGTRLTVL.